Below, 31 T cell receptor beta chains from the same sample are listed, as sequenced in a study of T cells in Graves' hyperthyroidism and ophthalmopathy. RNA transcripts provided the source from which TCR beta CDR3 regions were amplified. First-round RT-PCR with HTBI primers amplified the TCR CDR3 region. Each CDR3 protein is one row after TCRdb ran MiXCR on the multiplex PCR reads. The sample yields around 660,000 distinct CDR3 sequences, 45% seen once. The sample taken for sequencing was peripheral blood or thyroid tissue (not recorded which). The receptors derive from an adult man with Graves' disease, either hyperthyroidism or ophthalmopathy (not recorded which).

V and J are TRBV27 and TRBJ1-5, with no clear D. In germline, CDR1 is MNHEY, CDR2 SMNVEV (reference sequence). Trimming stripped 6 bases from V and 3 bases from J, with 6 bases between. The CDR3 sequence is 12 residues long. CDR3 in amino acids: CASRNYNQPQHF. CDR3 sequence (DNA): TGTGCCAGCAGGAACTACAATCAGCCCCAGCATTTT.

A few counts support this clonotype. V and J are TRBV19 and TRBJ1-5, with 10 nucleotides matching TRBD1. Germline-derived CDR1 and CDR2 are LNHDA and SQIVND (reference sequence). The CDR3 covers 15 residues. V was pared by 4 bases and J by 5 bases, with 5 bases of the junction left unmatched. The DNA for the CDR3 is TGTGCCAGTAGTAGAAGACAGGGGGCGGATCAGCCCCAGCATTTT. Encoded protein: CASSRRQGADQPQHF.

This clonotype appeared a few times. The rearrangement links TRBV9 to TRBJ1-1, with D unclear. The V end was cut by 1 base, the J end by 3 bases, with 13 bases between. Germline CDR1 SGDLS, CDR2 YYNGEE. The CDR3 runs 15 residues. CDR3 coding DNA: TGTGCCAGCAGCGTAACTAATCGATTGGACACTGAAGCTTTCTTT. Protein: CASSVTNRLDTEAFF.

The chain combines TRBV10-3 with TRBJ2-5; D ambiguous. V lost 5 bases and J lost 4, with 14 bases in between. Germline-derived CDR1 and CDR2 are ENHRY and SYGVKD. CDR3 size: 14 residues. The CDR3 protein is CAISYSDNPETQYF. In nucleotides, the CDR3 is TGTGCCATCAGTTATTCCGACAACCCAGAGACCCAGTACTTC.

CDR3 amino acids: CASSAAPPWDANQPQHF. The CDR3 bases are TGTGCCAGCAGTGCGGCCCCCCCCTGGGATGCCAATCAGCCCCAGCATTTT. This rearrangement joins TRBV2 to TRBJ1-5; D not certain. CDR1 and CDR2 (germline): SNHLY, FYNNEI. Trimming removed 4 bases at V and 3 bases at J, with 19 bases between. The CDR3 covers 17 residues. The full variable domain, rest sourced from reference TRBV2 and TRBJ1-5, is EPEVTQTPSHQVTQMGQEVILRCVPISNHLYFYWYRQILGQKVEFLVSFYNNEISEKSEIFDDQFSVERPDGSNFTLKIRSTKLEDSAMYFCASSAAPPWDANQPQHFGDGTRLSIL.

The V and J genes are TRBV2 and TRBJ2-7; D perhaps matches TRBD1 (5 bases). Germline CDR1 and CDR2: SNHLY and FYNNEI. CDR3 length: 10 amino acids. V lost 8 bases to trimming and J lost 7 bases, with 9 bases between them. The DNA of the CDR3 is TGTGCCAGCCAAGGGGTTGAGCAGTACTTC. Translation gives CASQGVEQYF. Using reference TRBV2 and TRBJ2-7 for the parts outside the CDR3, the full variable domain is EPEVTQTPSHQVTQMGQEVILRCVPISNHLYFYWYRQILGQKVEFLVSFYNNEISEKSEIFDDQFSVERPDGSNFTLKIRSTKLEDSAMYFCASQGVEQYFGPGTRLTVT.

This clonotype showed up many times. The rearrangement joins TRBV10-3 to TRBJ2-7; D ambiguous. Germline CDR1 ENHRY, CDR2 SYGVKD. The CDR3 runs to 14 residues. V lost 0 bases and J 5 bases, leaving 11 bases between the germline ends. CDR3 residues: CAISESTPIDEQYF. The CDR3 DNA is TGTGCCATCAGTGAGTCGACACCGATCGACGAGCAGTACTTC.

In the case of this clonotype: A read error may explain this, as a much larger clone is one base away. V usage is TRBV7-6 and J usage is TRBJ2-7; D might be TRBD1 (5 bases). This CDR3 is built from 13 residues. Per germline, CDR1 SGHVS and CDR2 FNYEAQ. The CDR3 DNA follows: TGTGCCAGCAGCTTTAGGGGCTCCTACGAGCTGTACTTC. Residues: CASSFRGSYELYF.

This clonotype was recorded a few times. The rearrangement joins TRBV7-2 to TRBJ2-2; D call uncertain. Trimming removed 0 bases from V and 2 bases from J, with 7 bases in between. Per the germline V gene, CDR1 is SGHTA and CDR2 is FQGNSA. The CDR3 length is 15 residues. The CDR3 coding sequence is TGTGCCAGCAGCTTAGCGGTTCCTAACACCGGGGAGCTGTTTTTT. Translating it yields CASSLAVPNTGELFF.

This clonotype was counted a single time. CDR3 protein: CASSAVRAAGYEQYF. The CDR3 DNA follows: TGTGCCAGCAGCGCTGTTAGGGCGGCGGGCTACGAGCAGTACTTC. The genes are TRBV7-9 and TRBJ2-7, with D possibly matching TRBD2 (5 bases). Germline V CDR1 and CDR2: SEHNR, FQNEAQ (reference sequence). This CDR3 comprises 15 residues. The V end lost 5 bases, the J end lost 3 bases, and 17 bases lay between the germline ends.

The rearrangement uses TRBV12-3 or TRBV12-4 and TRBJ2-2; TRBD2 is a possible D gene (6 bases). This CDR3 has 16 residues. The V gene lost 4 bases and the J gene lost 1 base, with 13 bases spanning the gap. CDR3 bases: TGTGCCAGCAGTTCCCGCGGGGCGAAGAACACCGGGGAGCTGTTTTTT. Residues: CASSSRGAKNTGELFF.

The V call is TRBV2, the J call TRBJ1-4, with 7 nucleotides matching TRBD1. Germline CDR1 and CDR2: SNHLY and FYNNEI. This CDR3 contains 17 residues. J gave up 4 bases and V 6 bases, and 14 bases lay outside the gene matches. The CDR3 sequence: CASRSDFKQGSNEKLFF. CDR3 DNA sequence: TGTGCCAGCAGATCCGACTTCAAACAGGGGAGTAATGAAAAACTGTTTTTT.

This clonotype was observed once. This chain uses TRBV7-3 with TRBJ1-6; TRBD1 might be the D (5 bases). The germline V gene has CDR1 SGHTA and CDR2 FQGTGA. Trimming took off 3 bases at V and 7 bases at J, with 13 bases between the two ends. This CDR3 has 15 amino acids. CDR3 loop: CASSFAGTLNSPLHF. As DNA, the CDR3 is TGTGCCAGCAGCTTCGCCGGGACTCTGAATTCACCCCTCCACTTT.

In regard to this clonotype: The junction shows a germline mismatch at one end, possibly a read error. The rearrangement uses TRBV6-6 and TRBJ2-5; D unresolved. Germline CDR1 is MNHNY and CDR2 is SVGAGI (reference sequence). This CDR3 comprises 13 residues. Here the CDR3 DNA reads TGTGCCATCAGTGAGGCCAGACGACAGACCCAGTACTTC. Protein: CAISEARRQTQYF.

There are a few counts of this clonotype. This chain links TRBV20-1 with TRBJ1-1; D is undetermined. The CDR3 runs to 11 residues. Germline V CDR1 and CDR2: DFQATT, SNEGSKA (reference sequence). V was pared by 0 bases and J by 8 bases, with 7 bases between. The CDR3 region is CSARDTGEAFF. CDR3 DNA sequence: TGCAGTGCTAGAGATACGGGGGAAGCTTTCTTT.

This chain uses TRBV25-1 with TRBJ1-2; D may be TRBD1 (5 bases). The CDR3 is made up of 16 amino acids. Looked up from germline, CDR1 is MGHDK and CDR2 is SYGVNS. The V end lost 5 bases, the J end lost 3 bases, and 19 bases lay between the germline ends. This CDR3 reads CASSFPPAGRDYGYTF. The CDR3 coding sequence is TGTGCCAGCAGTTTCCCCCCGGCAGGGAGGGACTATGGCTACACCTTC.

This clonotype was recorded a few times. The CDR3 nucleotides are TGTGCCACATCCCCGGGTCTGGAGACCCAGTACTTC. It specifies CATSPGLETQYF. The V gene is TRBV7-8, the J gene TRBJ2-5; D call uncertain. The CDR3 loop spans 12 amino acids. Trimming pared 10 bases from V and 5 bases from J, leaving 14 bases between. Germline V CDR1 and CDR2: SGHVS, FQNEAQ.

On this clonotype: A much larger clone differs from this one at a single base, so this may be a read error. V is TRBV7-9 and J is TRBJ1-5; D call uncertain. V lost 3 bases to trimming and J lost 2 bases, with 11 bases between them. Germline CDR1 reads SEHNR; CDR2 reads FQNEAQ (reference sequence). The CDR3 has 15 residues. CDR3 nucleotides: TGTGCCAGCAGCTTGGGCATTTCGGGCAATCAGCCCCAGCATTTT. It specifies CASSLGISGNQPQHF.

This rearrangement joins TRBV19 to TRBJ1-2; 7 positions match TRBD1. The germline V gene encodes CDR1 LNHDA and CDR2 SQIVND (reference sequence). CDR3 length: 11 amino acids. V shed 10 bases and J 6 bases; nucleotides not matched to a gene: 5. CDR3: CATTGDDGYTF. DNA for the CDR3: TGTGCCACCACAGGGGATGATGGCTACACCTTC. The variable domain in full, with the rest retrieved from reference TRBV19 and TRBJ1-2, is DGGITQSPKYLFRKEGQNVTLSCEQNLNHDAMYWYRQDPGQGLRLIYYSQIVNDFQKGDIAEGYSVSREKKESFPLTVTSAQKNPTAFYLCATTGDDGYTFGSGTRLTVV.

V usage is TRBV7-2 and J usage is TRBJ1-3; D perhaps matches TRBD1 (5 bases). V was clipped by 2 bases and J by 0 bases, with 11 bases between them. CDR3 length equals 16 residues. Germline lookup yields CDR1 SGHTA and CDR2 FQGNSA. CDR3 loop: CASSLLAGGSGNTIYF. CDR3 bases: TGTGCCAGCAGCTTACTGGCGGGGGGCTCTGGAAACACCATATATTTT.

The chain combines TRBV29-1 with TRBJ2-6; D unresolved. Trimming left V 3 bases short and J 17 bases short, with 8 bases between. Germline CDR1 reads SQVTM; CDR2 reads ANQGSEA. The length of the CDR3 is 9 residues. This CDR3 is CSVDTDMTF. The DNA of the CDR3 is TGCAGCGTTGACACCGACATGACTTTC.

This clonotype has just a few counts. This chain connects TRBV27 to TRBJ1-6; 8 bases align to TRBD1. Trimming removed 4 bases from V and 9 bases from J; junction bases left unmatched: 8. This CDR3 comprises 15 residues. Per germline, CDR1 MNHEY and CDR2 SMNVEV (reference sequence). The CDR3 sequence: CASSSRTGRSSPLHF. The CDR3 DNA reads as TGTGCCAGCAGTTCTCGGACAGGGCGGAGTTCACCCCTCCACTTT.

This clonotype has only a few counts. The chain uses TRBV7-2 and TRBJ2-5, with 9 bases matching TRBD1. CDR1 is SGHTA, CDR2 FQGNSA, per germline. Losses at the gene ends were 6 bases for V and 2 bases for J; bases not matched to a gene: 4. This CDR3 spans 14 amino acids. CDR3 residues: CASSWGQGQETQYF. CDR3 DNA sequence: TGTGCCAGCAGTTGGGGACAGGGTCAAGAGACCCAGTACTTC.

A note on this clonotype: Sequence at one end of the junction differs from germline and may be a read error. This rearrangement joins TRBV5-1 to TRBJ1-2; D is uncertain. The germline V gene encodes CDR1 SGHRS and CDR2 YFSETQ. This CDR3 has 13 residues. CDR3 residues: CPSSLEQLYGYTF. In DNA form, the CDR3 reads TGCCCCAGCAGCTTGGAACAGTTATATGGCTACACCTTC.

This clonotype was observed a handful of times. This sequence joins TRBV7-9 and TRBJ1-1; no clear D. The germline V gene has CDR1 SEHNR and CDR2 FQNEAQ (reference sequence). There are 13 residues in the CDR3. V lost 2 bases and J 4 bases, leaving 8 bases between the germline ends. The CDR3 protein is CASSLLISTEAFF. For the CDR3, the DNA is TGTGCCAGCAGCTTATTAATTAGCACTGAAGCTTTCTTT.

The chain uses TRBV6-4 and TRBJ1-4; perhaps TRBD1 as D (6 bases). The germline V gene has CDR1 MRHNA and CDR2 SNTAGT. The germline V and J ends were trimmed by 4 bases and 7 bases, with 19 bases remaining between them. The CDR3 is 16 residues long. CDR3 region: CASSASRGAPGEKLFF. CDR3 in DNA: TGTGCCAGCAGTGCCTCTAGGGGGGCCCCGGGTGAAAAACTGTTTTTT.

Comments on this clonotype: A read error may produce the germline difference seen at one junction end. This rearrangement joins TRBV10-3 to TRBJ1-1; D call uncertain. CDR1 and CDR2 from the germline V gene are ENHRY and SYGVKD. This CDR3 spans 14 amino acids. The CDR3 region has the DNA TGTGCCACCAGTGAGTCACAAGTGAACACTGAAGCTTTCTTT. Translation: CATSESQVNTEAFF.

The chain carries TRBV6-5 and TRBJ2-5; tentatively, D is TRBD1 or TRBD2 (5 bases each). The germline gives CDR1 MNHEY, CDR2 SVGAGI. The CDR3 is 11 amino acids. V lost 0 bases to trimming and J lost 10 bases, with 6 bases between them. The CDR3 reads CASSYSGDQYF. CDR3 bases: TGTGCCAGCAGTTACTCGGGGGACCAGTACTTC.

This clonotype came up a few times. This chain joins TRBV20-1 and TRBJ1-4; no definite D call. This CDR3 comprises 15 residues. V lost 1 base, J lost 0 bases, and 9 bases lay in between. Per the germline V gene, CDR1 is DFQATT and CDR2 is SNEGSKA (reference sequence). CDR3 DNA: TGCAGTGCTAGAGTAGAGGGATCAACTAATGAAAAACTGTTTTTT. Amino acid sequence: CSARVEGSTNEKLFF.

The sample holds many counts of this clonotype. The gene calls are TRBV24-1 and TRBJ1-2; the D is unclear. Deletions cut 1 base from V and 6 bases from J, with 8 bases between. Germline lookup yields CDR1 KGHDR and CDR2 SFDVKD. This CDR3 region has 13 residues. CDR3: CATSDFGEDGYTF. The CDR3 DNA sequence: TGTGCCACCAGTGATTTTGGAGAAGATGGCTACACCTTC.

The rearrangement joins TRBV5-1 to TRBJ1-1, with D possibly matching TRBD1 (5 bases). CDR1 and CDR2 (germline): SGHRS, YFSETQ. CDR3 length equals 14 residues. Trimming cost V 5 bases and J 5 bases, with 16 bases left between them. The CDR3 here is CASRVGGGRTEAFF. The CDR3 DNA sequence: TGCGCCAGCAGGGTGGGGGGGGGAAGAACTGAAGCTTTCTTT.